Below are 31 T cell receptor beta chains sequenced from a single sample in a study of regulatory T cells in long-lasting Graves disease. Arm-PCR with iRepertoire HTBI primers amplified the CDR3 regions for these TCR beta libraries. TCRdb redid the calling of the multiplex PCR reads with MiXCR, one entry per CDR3 protein. The sample contains fewer than 650,000 distinct CDR3 sequences, about 16% of which appear only once. The time point is: newly diagnosed GD, antithyroid drugs for less than 3 months. The TCR library used RNA extracted from PBMCs. These data were also filed under a second study, of T cells in Graves' hyperthyroidism and ophthalmopathy.

Material: peripheral blood mononuclear cells (PBMCs), obtained at new diagnosis, from a patient treated with antithyroid drugs. These receptor sequences come from a woman between 25 and 40 years old with Graves disease.

This chain connects TRBV7-9 to TRBJ1-2; D is perhaps TRBD1 (5 bases). Germline CDR1 is SEHNR and CDR2 is FQNEAQ (reference sequence). Between the trimmed V and J ends, which lost 1 base and 2 bases, there was a span of 11 bases. There are 15 residues in the CDR3. The DNA of the CDR3 is TGTGCCAGCAGCTTAGAATCACGGACAAACTATGGCTACACCTTC. Translating gives CASSLESRTNYGYTF.

This chain joins TRBV28 and TRBJ1-2, with 10 bases lining up with TRBD1. J was trimmed by 8 bases and V by 7 bases; bases with no gene match: 7. Germline V gene lookup returns CDR1 MDHEN and CDR2 SYDVKM. The CDR3 is 13 residues long. The CDR3 reads CASKDRGLKGYTF. The CDR3 DNA reads as TGTGCCAGCAAGGACAGGGGGTTAAAGGGCTACACCTTC.

This clonotype was found many times. The chain recombines TRBV7-9 with TRBJ1-1, with D unclear. The CDR3 is 14 amino acids. Trimming took 5 bases from V and 11 from J, leaving 21 bases between them. Germline V gene data show CDR1 as SEHNR and CDR2 as FQNEAQ (reference sequence). The CDR3 protein is CASSIGSQKPMAFF. For the CDR3, the DNA is TGTGCCAGCAGCATCGGGTCCCAGAAGCCTATGGCTTTCTTT.

The table lists this clonotype with many counts. V is TRBV19 and J is TRBJ1-1; tentatively, D is TRBD1 (5 bases). Trimming took off 9 bases at V and 4 bases at J, with 12 bases between the two ends. From germline, CDR1 is LNHDA and CDR2 SQIVND (reference sequence). This CDR3 spans 12 amino acids. The CDR3 loop is CASSWGGTEAFF. The DNA of the CDR3 is TGTGCCAGCAGTTGGGGGGGCACTGAAGCTTTCTTT. Using reference TRBV19 and TRBJ1-1 for the parts outside the CDR3, the full variable domain is DGGITQSPKYLFRKEGQNVTLSCEQNLNHDAMYWYRQDPGQGLRLIYYSQIVNDFQKGDIAEGYSVSREKKESFPLTVTSAQKNPTAFYLCASSWGGTEAFFGQGTRLTVV.

This clonotype has only a few counts. The J gene is TRBJ1-2, the V gene TRBV2; D is unresolved. From germline, CDR1 is SNHLY and CDR2 FYNNEI. Trimming pared 6 bases from V and 7 bases from J, leaving 15 bases between. This CDR3 is built from 13 residues. The CDR3 spells CASRVGRAAGYTF. The CDR3 bases are TGTGCCAGCAGGGTGGGGAGGGCGGCTGGCTACACCTTC.

V gene TRBV3-1 combines with J gene TRBJ2-7; 7 nucleotides align to TRBD2. The CDR3 covers 16 residues. Germline V gives CDR1 LGHDT, CDR2 YNNKEL (reference sequence). The trim removed 0 bases at V and 4 bases at J, leaving 9 bases unmatched. This chain's CDR3 is CASSQDWASGGYEQYF. The CDR3, as DNA: TGTGCCAGCAGCCAAGATTGGGCTAGCGGTGGTTACGAGCAGTACTTC.

This clonotype was observed many times. The chain has TRBV6-5 and TRBJ1-5, with D uncertain. Germline lookup yields CDR1 MNHEY and CDR2 SVGAGI. The CDR3 totals 14 residues. The V gene lost 2 bases and the J gene lost 6 bases, with 11 bases spanning the gap. This chain's CDR3 is CASSYTGPTQPQHF. The CDR3 DNA reads TGTGCCAGCAGTTACACCGGGCCTACTCAGCCCCAGCATTTT.

This clonotype was seen repeatedly, ten times or more. The genes are TRBV12-3 or TRBV12-4 and TRBJ1-4; D is ambiguous. CDR3 length: 15 residues. The V end lost 8 bases, the J end lost 5 bases, and 18 bases lay between the germline ends. This CDR3 reads CASYRGLPGNEKLFF. CDR3 coding DNA: TGTGCCAGCTACCGAGGACTTCCGGGGAATGAAAAACTGTTTTTT.

The chain is built from TRBV20-1 and TRBJ1-1; D is unclear. Germline V gives CDR1 DFQATT, CDR2 SNEGSKA (reference sequence). The CDR3 extends over 15 amino acids. Trimming stripped 1 base from V and 1 base from J, with 13 bases between. The CDR3 is CSARGGRRENTEAFF. The CDR3 DNA reads as TGCAGTGCTAGAGGCGGAAGACGGGAGAACACTGAAGCTTTCTTT.

This clonotype was counted only a few times. The chain is built from TRBV5-5 and TRBJ2-7; D may be TRBD1 (6 bases). V lost 1 base, J lost 5 bases, and 10 bases lay in between. The CDR3 is 13 residues long. CDR1 is SGHKS and CDR2 is YYEKEE in the germline V gene (reference sequence). CDR3: CASSLQGPNEQYF. The CDR3 nucleotides are TGTGCCAGCAGCTTGCAGGGGCCCAACGAGCAGTACTTC. Full variable domain (outside the CDR3, taken from reference TRBV5-5 and TRBJ2-7): DAGVTQSPTHLIKTRGQQVTLRCSPISGHKSVSWYQQVLGQGPQFIFQYYEKEERGRGNFPDRFSARQFPNYSSELNVNALLLGDSALYLCASSLQGPNEQYFGPGTRLTVT.

This chain joins TRBV27 and TRBJ1-1; D gene unclear. The CDR3 has 14 amino acids. V lost 0 bases, J lost 5 bases, and 10 bases lay in between. Per germline, CDR1 MNHEY and CDR2 SMNVEV (reference sequence). In nucleotides, the CDR3 is TGTGCCAGCAGTTTATCAGGATCGGGGACTGAAGCTTTCTTT. Translation: CASSLSGSGTEAFF.

Many counts were recorded for this clonotype. The rearrangement links TRBV15 to TRBJ1-1; 8 positions match TRBD1. V lost 1 base, J lost 6 bases, and 7 bases stayed unmatched. This CDR3 is built from 15 residues. Germline lookup yields CDR1 LNHNV and CDR2 YYDKDF (reference sequence). Here the CDR3 reads CATSRASGGTAEAFF. In DNA, the CDR3 is TGTGCCACCAGCAGAGCCTCAGGGGGCACCGCTGAAGCTTTCTTT. The full variable domain, completed using reference TRBV15 and TRBJ1-1, is DAMVIQNPRYQVTQFGKPVTLSCSQTLNHNVMYWYQQKSSQAPKLLFHYYDKDFNNEADTPDNFQSRRPNTSFCFLDIRSPGLGDTAMYLCATSRASGGTAEAFFGQGTRLTVV.

This clonotype was detected ten times or more. The chain links TRBV27 to TRBJ1-5; no clear D gene. V gave up 5 bases and J gave up 2 bases, with 10 bases separating them. Per the germline V gene, CDR1 is MNHEY and CDR2 is SMNVEV (reference sequence). This CDR3 contains 14 residues. The CDR3 nucleotides are TGTGCCAGCAGTCCAATCGAGGGCAATCAGCCCCAGCATTTT. Protein product: CASSPIEGNQPQHF.

The V gene is TRBV3-1, the J gene TRBJ2-7, with 7 positions matching TRBD2. With V trimmed by 2 bases and J by 1 base, 2 bases remained unmatched. The CDR3 covers 14 residues. Per germline, CDR1 LGHDT and CDR2 YNNKEL (reference sequence). CDR3 loop: CASSQTAGSYEQYF. For the CDR3, the DNA is TGTGCCAGCAGCCAAACAGCGGGATCCTACGAGCAGTACTTC.

This clonotype was counted between two and nine times. The V call is TRBV10-2, the J call TRBJ2-3; D possibly corresponds to TRBD2 (5 bases). The CDR3 has 14 amino acids. V lost 9 bases and J 0 bases, leaving 13 bases between the germline ends. The germline V gene has CDR1 WSHSY and CDR2 SAAADI. The CDR3 loop reads CASHPAESTDTQYF. Written as DNA, the CDR3 is TGCGCCAGTCACCCAGCGGAAAGCACAGATACGCAGTATTTT.

This clonotype was counted at least ten times. The chain recombines TRBV28 with TRBJ2-7, with a tentative D call TRBD2 (7 bases). V dropped 2 bases and J dropped 1 base, with 15 bases sitting between them. The CDR3 loop spans 16 amino acids. CDR1 is MDHEN, CDR2 SYDVKM, per germline. The CDR3 DNA follows: TGTGCCAGCAGTTTAGGGGGGGGCGAACGATCCTACGAGCAGTACTTC. Translation: CASSLGGGERSYEQYF.

In its sample, this clonotype was seen many times. V usage is TRBV30 and J usage is TRBJ2-5; unclear D gene. The germline CDR1 and CDR2 sequences are GTSNPN and SVGIG (reference sequence). V lost 5 bases, J lost 1 base, and 8 bases lay in between. The CDR3 runs 12 residues. CDR3 residues: CAWGNPQETQYF. The CDR3 DNA follows: TGTGCCTGGGGGAACCCCCAAGAGACCCAGTACTTC.

This chain joins TRBV14 and TRBJ2-1; D might be TRBD1 (6 bases). The germline CDR1 and CDR2 sequences are SGHDN and FVKESK. The CDR3 is 16 amino acids. Trimming took 1 base from V and 7 from J, leaving 17 bases between them. In DNA form, the CDR3 reads TGTGCCAGCAGCCAAGCTGGACAGAGGGTAAGGAATGAGCAGTTCTTC. Its protein is CASSQAGQRVRNEQFF. The full variable domain, in which reference TRBV14 and TRBJ2-1 provide the parts outside the CDR3, is EAGVTQFPSHSVIEKGQTVTLRCDPISGHDNLYWYRRVMGKEIKFLLHFVKESKQDESGMPNNRFLAERTGGTYSTLKVQPAELEDSGVYFCASSQAGQRVRNEQFFGPGTRLTVL.

This clonotype was seen only a few times. The V and J genes are TRBV18 and TRBJ1-5; D is uncertain. This CDR3 is 12 amino acids long. V was shortened by 4 bases and J by 5 bases, with 6 bases between the two germline ends. The germline CDR1 and CDR2 sequences are KGHSH and LQKENI. The DNA for the CDR3 is TGTGCCAGCTCACAAAAGGATCAGCCCCAGCATTTT. Translation: CASSQKDQPQHF.

The chain has TRBV11-2 and TRBJ1-3; possible D gene TRBD1, 5 bases. Germline V lookup: CDR1 SGHAT, CDR2 FQNNGV. This CDR3 region has 13 residues. Here the CDR3 DNA reads TGTGCTTCGCCAGGGCCCTCTGGAAACACCATATATTTT. Translated: CASPGPSGNTIYF.

This clonotype was seen ten or more times. The V and J genes are TRBV7-9 and TRBJ2-3; D not certain. Germline V gene data show CDR1 as SEHNR and CDR2 as FQNEAQ (reference sequence). The CDR3 runs to 14 residues. V lost 5 bases and J lost 1, with 10 bases in between. CDR3 in amino acids: CASSRSTGTDTQYF. CDR3 bases: TGTGCCAGCAGCCGAAGCACCGGCACAGATACGCAGTATTTT. Filled out from reference TRBV7-9 and TRBJ2-3, the complete variable domain reads DTGVSQNPRHKITKRGQNVTFRCDPISEHNRLYWYRQTLGQGPEFLTYFQNEAQLEKSRLLSDRFSAERPKGSFSTLEIQRTEQGDSAMYLCASSRSTGTDTQYFGPGTRLTVL.

This clonotype showed up just a few times. The V and J genes are TRBV2 and TRBJ2-6; TRBD2 matches 9 bases. The junction had 4 bases not matched to a gene; V was cut back by 4 bases and J by 0 bases. CDR3 length equals 17 residues. Germline V gene data show CDR1 as SNHLY and CDR2 as FYNNEI. CDR3 coding DNA: TGTGCCAGCAGTGTAATTAGCGGGGGCTCTGGGGCCAACGTCCTGACTTTC. Its protein is CASSVISGGSGANVLTF.

This clonotype showed up just a few times. The V and J genes are TRBV6-2 or TRBV6-3 and TRBJ2-1, with TRBD1 as a possible D gene (5 bases). The germline V gene encodes CDR1 MNHEY and CDR2 SVGEGT. V was cut by 10 bases and J by 2 bases, with 12 bases left in between. The CDR3 length is 13 residues. Here the CDR3 reads CATREVPYNEQFF. The CDR3 DNA reads as TGTGCCACCAGGGAAGTCCCCTACAATGAGCAGTTCTTC.

This clonotype was counted ten times or more. V gene TRBV18 combines with J gene TRBJ1-1; possibly TRBD1 for D (5 bases). Germline values: CDR1 KGHSH, CDR2 LQKENI. This CDR3 spans 14 amino acids. With 3 bases removed from V and 6 bases from J, the gap between germline ends came to 14 bases. The CDR3 sequence is CASSPAGWSAEAFF. CDR3 DNA: TGTGCCAGCTCACCGGCAGGGTGGTCCGCTGAAGCTTTCTTT.

This clonotype was detected ten times or more. V is TRBV11-2 and J is TRBJ2-1; 7 bases are shared with TRBD2. This CDR3 has 15 amino acids. Germline CDR1 is SGHAT and CDR2 is FQNNGV. V lost 1 base and J lost 8; bases outside the gene matches: 8. The CDR3 loop reads CASSLGGSPSDEQFF. The CDR3 bases are TGTGCCAGCAGCTTAGGCGGGAGTCCCTCGGATGAGCAGTTCTTC.

In this sample, this clonotype turned up many times. DNA of the CDR3: TGTGCCAGCAGCGGACAGGGCCCCTCGAGGATCGCTGGGGCCAACGTCCTGACTTTC. Protein: CASSGQGPSRIAGANVLTF. This rearrangement joins TRBV2 to TRBJ2-6; 8 bases are shared with TRBD1. The CDR3 is 19 residues long. The trim removed 6 bases at V and 2 bases at J, leaving 15 bases unmatched. Germline V gene lookup returns CDR1 SNHLY and CDR2 FYNNEI.

The V and J genes are TRBV9 and TRBJ1-3; D not certain. Per the germline V gene, CDR1 is SGDLS and CDR2 is YYNGEE. This CDR3 has 16 residues. Trimming removed 2 bases at V and 0 bases at J, with 12 bases between. CDR3 residues: CASSVSFADSGNTIYF. In DNA, the CDR3 is TGTGCCAGCAGCGTTAGTTTTGCGGACTCTGGAAACACCATATATTTT. Full variable domain (rest looked up from reference TRBV9 and TRBJ1-3): DSGVTQTPKHLITATGQRVTLRCSPRSGDLSVYWYQQSLDQGLQFLIQYYNGEERAKGNILERFSAQQFPDLHSELNLSSLELGDSALYFCASSVSFADSGNTIYFGEGSWLTVV.

In its sample, this clonotype was seen a few times. The gene calls are TRBV5-5 and TRBJ2-3; D gene uncertain. The CDR3 loop spans 14 amino acids. Germline values: CDR1 SGHKS, CDR2 YYEKEE (reference sequence). V gave up 0 bases and J gave up 4 bases, with 9 bases separating them. The CDR3 reads CASSLARRSDTQYF. CDR3 DNA sequence: TGTGCCAGCAGCTTGGCCCGGAGATCAGATACGCAGTATTTT.

This clonotype was counted at least ten times. Here the CDR3 reads CASSSGAGYEQYF. CDR3 in DNA: TGTGCCAGCAGCTCCGGTGCAGGTTACGAGCAGTACTTC. V gene TRBV7-9 combines with J gene TRBJ2-7; no clear D gene. Germline loops: CDR1 SEHNR, CDR2 FQNEAQ (reference sequence). CDR3 length equals 13 residues. Trimming stripped 4 bases from V and 4 bases from J, with 11 bases between.

This clonotype was recorded at least ten times. This chain connects TRBV12-3 or TRBV12-4 to TRBJ1-6, with 7 bases matching TRBD1. This CDR3 region has 15 residues. V was clipped by 6 bases and J by 3 bases; unmatched bases: 5. CDR3 sequence (DNA): TGTGCCAGCAGGGGCAGGGGGGGCTATAATTCACCCCTCCACTTT. The encoded protein is CASRGRGGYNSPLHF.

This clonotype has just a few counts. This chain connects TRBV30 to TRBJ2-1; D remains unclear. This CDR3 has 13 residues. Germline V CDR1 and CDR2: GTSNPN, SVGIG (reference sequence). V was trimmed by 1 base and J by 2 bases, leaving 6 bases between them. CDR3 region: CAWSEETYNEQFF. Written as DNA, the CDR3 is TGTGCCTGGAGTGAAGAGACCTACAATGAGCAGTTCTTC.